Detailed here is one T cell receptor (beta chain). Its antigen is not known. Germline V gene lookup returns CDR1 MNHNS and CDR2 SASEGT. The CDR3 loop spans 12 amino acids. Trimming removed 4 bases at V and 3 bases at J, with 6 bases between. PCR involved 60 Vbeta and 13 Jbeta primers. Clones were sequenced by immunoSEQ multiplex PCR, and TCRdb holds only the in-frame ones, with some missing. The top ten hold approximately 2.1% of the sample, which has about 170,000 clones, around 77% seen once. The sample is drawn from a study of cytomegalovirus exposure and HLA in healthy donors. Study-level results: With later analysis, a missense DCLRE1C variant became linked to TCR beta V- and J-gene trimming. The classifier reportedly diagnosed cytomegalovirus status with high specificity and sensitivity.

The clonotype comes from a woman in her thirties in good health and CMV-seropositive. The specimen was PBMCs. The chain joins TRBV6-1 to TRBJ1-1, with D possibly TRBD1 on 5 matching bases. In nucleotides, the CDR3 is TGTGCCAGCAGTGGACAGTACACTGAAGCTTTCTTT. Translation gives CASSGQYTEAFF.